These 4 T cell receptor beta chains were all obtained from the same sample, sequenced in a study of OX40 agonist ivuxolimab in advanced cancers. Generated by immunoSEQ multiplex PCR, the TCRdb table keeps only in-frame clones and is missing some. The sample lists around 50,000 clones; roughly 88% were seen once. The sample consisted of CD4+ or CD8+ T cells sorted from blood, taken in a trial of the OX40 agonist ivuxolimab. These receptors were collected from an adult with an advanced solid tumor such as melanoma, head and neck, liver or kidney cancer.

The chain has TRBV11-3 and TRBJ2-7; 7 positions match TRBD2. Germline V gene lookup returns CDR1 SGHNT and CDR2 YENEEA. The V and J ends lost 4 bases and 6 bases, in that order; junction bases with no gene match: 6. The CDR3 runs to 13 residues. The CDR3 DNA reads TGTGCCAGCAGCTCGTGGACTAGGGGCGAGCAGTACTTC. It codes for CASSSWTRGEQYF.

The V and J genes are TRBV5-6 and TRBJ2-7; D is unclear. V gave up 0 bases and J gave up 6 bases, with 13 bases separating them. The CDR3 runs 14 residues. The germline CDR1 and CDR2 sequences are SGHDT and YYEEEE. DNA of the CDR3: TGTGCCAGCAGCTTGGGGATAGGGTTGGGCGAGCAGTACTTC. This codes for CASSLGIGLGEQYF.

The chain joins TRBV15 to TRBJ2-2; 7 bases align to TRBD2. Germline V CDR1 and CDR2: LNHNV, YYDKDF (reference sequence). J gave up 8 bases and V 0 bases, and 6 bases lay outside the gene matches. The CDR3 runs to 15 residues. The CDR3 sequence is CATSRDRLASGELFF. CDR3 DNA: TGTGCCACCAGCAGAGATAGACTAGCTTCTGGGGAGCTGTTTTTT.

The chain carries TRBV29-1 and TRBJ1-2; D remains ambiguous. The CDR3 totals 12 residues. Per germline, CDR1 SQVTM and CDR2 ANQGSEA. The germline V and J ends were trimmed by 4 bases and 4 bases, with 10 bases remaining between them. The CDR3 sequence: CSVAISAYGYTF. For the CDR3, the DNA is TGCAGCGTTGCCATATCAGCCTATGGCTACACCTTC.